These T cell receptor beta chains were read from a single sample in a study of fetal regulatory T cell absence and autoimmunity. Assay used: immunoSEQ multiplex PCR; TCRdb lists only in-frame clones, some missing. In the table there are around 100,000 clones, roughly 70% of which are singletons. Sequenced input: pancreas tissue. Receptors originate from a male donor with IPEX syndrome. Each CDR3 is given with its conserved first and last residue. D genes are given only for firm matches. Clone size is stated in some rows and not others, as once, few, many or a class when expanded.

cdr3_nt cdr3_aa j_call v_call clone_size d_call
TGTGCCTGGAAGAGGAACGGCTGGAACACTGAAGCTTTCTTT CAWKRNGWNTEAFF TRBJ1-1 TRBV30 NA NA
TGTGCCAGTAGTATACAAGCTTCTAGCACAGATACGCAGTATTTT CASSIQASSTDTQYF TRBJ2-3 TRBV19 NA NA
TGTGCCAGCAGCTCAGGTGTACGGGGCTACGAGCAGTACTTC CASSSGVRGYEQYF TRBJ2-7 TRBV5-4 NA NA
TGTGCCAGCAGCCAGAGCGGGGGATCCTACAATGAGCAGTTCTTC CASSQSGGSYNEQFF TRBJ2-1 TRBV4-2 NA TRBD2
TGTGCCAGCTCACCACCGACAGGGGGCTACAATGAGCAGTTCTTC CASSPPTGGYNEQFF TRBJ2-1 TRBV18 NA TRBD1
TGCAGCGTTTCTCCAGGAGTTAGCTCTGGAAACACCATATATTTT CSVSPGVSSGNTIYF TRBJ1-3 TRBV29-1 NA NA
TGCGCCAGCAGTCAATCGGGGGGGCCAAGGGGCTCCTACAATGAGCAGTTCTTC CASSQSGGPRGSYNEQFF TRBJ2-1 TRBV23-1 NA NA
TGTGCCAGCAGCGATACTAGCGGGAGGGCCTACGAGCAGTACTTC CASSDTSGRAYEQYF TRBJ2-7 TRBV13 NA TRBD2
TGTGCCAGCAGGAGGGGGACTTACAATGAGCAGTTCTTC CASRRGTYNEQFF TRBJ2-1 TRBV6-4 NA NA
TGTGCCAGCAGCCCGGACAGGGGAAGGCAGCCCCAGCATTTT CASSPDRGRQPQHF TRBJ1-5 TRBV7-6 NA TRBD1
TGTGCCAGCAGCGATGTGTACGAGCAGTACTTC CASSDVYEQYF TRBJ2-7 TRBV5-4 NA NA
TGTGCCAGCAGGAAGAAACTAGCGGGCCTCGGGCAGTACTTC CASRKKLAGLGQYF TRBJ2-7 TRBV6-4 NA TRBD2
TGCGCCAGCAGCCTTGCTATGACAGCCACAGATACGCAGTATTTT CASSLAMTATDTQYF TRBJ2-3 TRBV4-1 NA NA
TGCGCCAGCAGAAGGACTAGCGGATACACAGATACGCAGTATTTT CASRRTSGYTDTQYF TRBJ2-3 TRBV5-1 NA TRBD2
TGTGCCAGCCCCAGACTAGCGGGGGAGTCAGATACGCAGTATTTT CASPRLAGESDTQYF TRBJ2-3 TRBV6-1 NA TRBD2
TGTGCCAGCAGCTTAGCGTTCGCTAGCGGGCCGTACCAAGAGACCCAGTACTTC CASSLAFASGPYQETQYF TRBJ2-5 TRBV7-2 NA TRBD2
TGCGCCAGCAGCCCCATTTTTGGTGAGCAGTTCTTC CASSPIFGEQFF TRBJ2-1 TRBV4-1 NA NA
TGCGCCAGCAGCCGGCTCCCCTCCTACGAGCAGTACTTC CASSRLPSYEQYF TRBJ2-7 TRBV5-1 once NA
TGTGCCAGCGTGGACGGCGGGGGCTCTGGAAACACCATATATTTT CASVDGGGSGNTIYF TRBJ1-3 TRBV21-1 NA NA
TGTGCCAGTCCGAGGGGATCTAGCGGCCGAGAGACCCAGTACTTC CASPRGSSGRETQYF TRBJ2-5 TRBV2 few TRBD2
TGTGCCAGCACCCCTCGGACAGCTAACTATGGCTACACCTTC CASTPRTANYGYTF TRBJ1-2 TRBV6-6 NA NA
TGTGCCAGCAGTCCCGGGACTGCAAACACCGGGGAGCTGTTTTTT CASSPGTANTGELFF TRBJ2-2 TRBV6-5 NA NA
TGCGCCAGCAGTGGGACAGGGGGCTACGAGCAGTACTTC CASSGTGGYEQYF TRBJ2-7 TRBV5-1 NA TRBD1
TGTGCCAGCAGTGACCACTCCTACGAGCAGTACTTC CASSDHSYEQYF TRBJ2-7 TRBV2 NA NA
TGTGCCAGCACCCAAAGCGGACTCCGAGGGGAGACCCAGTACTTC CASTQSGLRGETQYF TRBJ2-5 TRBV11-2 NA NA
TGTGCCAGCGGGCAGCCCTATGGCTACACCTTC CASGQPYGYTF TRBJ1-2 TRBV6-1 once NA
TGCGCCAGCAGCCAAGGGACGCTAGGAGGCTATGGCTACACCTTC CASSQGTLGGYGYTF TRBJ1-2 TRBV4-3 NA NA
TGCGCCACCCAAAGGACAGGGGGCAGGAACACTGAAGCTTTCTTT CATQRTGGRNTEAFF TRBJ1-1 TRBV5-1 few TRBD1
TGTGCCTGGGGGGTTAATTCACCCCTCCACTTT CAWGVNSPLHF TRBJ1-6 TRBV30 few NA
TGTGCCAGCACTCCGACAGGGTTCCGTACCGGGGAGCTGTTTTTT CASTPTGFRTGELFF TRBJ2-2 TRBV6-5 NA TRBD1
TGTGCCAGCAGCTTATTACCATCCTACGAGCAGTACTTC CASSLLPSYEQYF TRBJ2-7 TRBV7-2 NA NA
TGTGCCTGGAGTCCCGGGACTTTTACCGGGGAGCTGTTTTTT CAWSPGTFTGELFF TRBJ2-2 TRBV30 NA NA
TGCGCCAGCACCCCACCTCCGGGATCTTCGATGAACACTGAAGCTTTCTTT CASTPPPGSSMNTEAFF TRBJ1-1 TRBV5-1 NA NA
TGTGCCAGCAGCTGGGGACAGGAAAGCTCCTACGAGCAGTACTTC CASSWGQESSYEQYF TRBJ2-7 TRBV13 NA TRBD1
TGTGCCAGCAGCTTAAGACAGGGTGGCTATGGCTACACCTTC CASSLRQGGYGYTF TRBJ1-2 TRBV7-9 NA TRBD1
TGCGCCAGCAGCCGAGGACTAGCGGGCCCCACAGATACGCAGTATTTT CASSRGLAGPTDTQYF TRBJ2-3 TRBV4-1 NA TRBD2
TGTGCCACCAGCAGGGACAGGGGGCTTCAGCCCCAGCATTTT CATSRDRGLQPQHF TRBJ1-5 TRBV15 NA TRBD1
TGTGCCAGTACCGATCTGGGGGGAGGATACAATGAGCAGTTCTTC CASTDLGGGYNEQFF TRBJ2-1 TRBV19 few NA
TGTGCCAGCAGTGAAGCTCCCTACGAGCAGTACTTC CASSEAPYEQYF TRBJ2-7 TRBV2 NA NA
TGTGCCAGCAGCTCCGGGACAAACTATGGCTACACCTTC CASSSGTNYGYTF TRBJ1-2 TRBV7-2 NA NA
TGTGCCAGCAGTTTAAAGGGGAATGAGCAGTTCTTC CASSLKGNEQFF TRBJ2-1 TRBV27 NA NA
TGTGCCAGCAGCAAAGAGGAACAGGATAGCAATCAGCCCCAGCATTTT CASSKEEQDSNQPQHF TRBJ1-5 TRBV21-1 few NA